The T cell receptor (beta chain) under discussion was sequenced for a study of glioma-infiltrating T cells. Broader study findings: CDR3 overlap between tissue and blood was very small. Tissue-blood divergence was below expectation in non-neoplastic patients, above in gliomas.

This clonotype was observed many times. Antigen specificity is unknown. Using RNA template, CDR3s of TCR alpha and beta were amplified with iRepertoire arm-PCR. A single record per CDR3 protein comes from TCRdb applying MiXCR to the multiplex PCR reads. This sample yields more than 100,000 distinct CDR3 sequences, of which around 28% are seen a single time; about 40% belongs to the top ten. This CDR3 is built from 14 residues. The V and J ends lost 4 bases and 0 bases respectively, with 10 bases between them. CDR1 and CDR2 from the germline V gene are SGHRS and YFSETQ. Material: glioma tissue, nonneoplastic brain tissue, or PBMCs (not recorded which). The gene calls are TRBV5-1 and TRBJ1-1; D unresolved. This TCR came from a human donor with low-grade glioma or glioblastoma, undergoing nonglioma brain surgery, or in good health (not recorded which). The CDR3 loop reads CASSTGSMNTEAFF. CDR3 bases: TGCGCCAGCAGCACTGGGTCCATGAACACTGAAGCTTTCTTT. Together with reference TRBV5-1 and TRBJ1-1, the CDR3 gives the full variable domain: KAGVTQTPRYLIKTRGQQVTLSCSPISGHRSVSWYQQTPGQGLQFLFEYFSETQRNKGNFPGRFSGRQFSNSRSEMNVSTLELGDSALYLCASSTGSMNTEAFFGQGTRLTVV.